This T cell receptor (beta chain) was documented in a study of blood T cell repertoires in COVID-19. Study background: From the United States, Italy and Spain came samples of acute and convalescent COVID-19.

This clone appeared a few times. Per the study methods: Amplifying reference gene primers gave estimates of nucleated cell counts. Data came from immunoSEQ multiplex PCR; TCRdb stores just in-frame clones and leaves some out. Clone size and the V and J calls come from that table; the DNA yielded D and trimming. The sample includes some 80,000 clones, around 87% of them seen just once. Germline CDR1 GTSNPN, CDR2 SVGIG (reference sequence). CDR3 length: 15 residues. The ends lost 4 bases at V and 8 bases at J; junction bases unmatched: 11. The sequence was collected from an older man with active or convalescent COVID-19. Sequenced sample: peripheral blood. The rearrangement uses TRBV30 and TRBJ1-6; 7 nucleotides align to TRBD1. The DNA for the CDR3 is TGTGCCTGGAATCCGGACAGGTTGGATCATTCACCCCTCCACTTT. Translated: CAWNPDRLDHSPLHF. The full variable domain, rest sourced from reference TRBV30 and TRBJ1-6, is SQTIHQWPATLVQPVGSPLSLECTVEGTSNPNLYWYRQAAGRGLQLLFYSVGIGQISSEVPQNLSASRPQDRQFILSSKKLLLSDSGFYLCAWNPDRLDHSPLHFGNGTRLTVT.